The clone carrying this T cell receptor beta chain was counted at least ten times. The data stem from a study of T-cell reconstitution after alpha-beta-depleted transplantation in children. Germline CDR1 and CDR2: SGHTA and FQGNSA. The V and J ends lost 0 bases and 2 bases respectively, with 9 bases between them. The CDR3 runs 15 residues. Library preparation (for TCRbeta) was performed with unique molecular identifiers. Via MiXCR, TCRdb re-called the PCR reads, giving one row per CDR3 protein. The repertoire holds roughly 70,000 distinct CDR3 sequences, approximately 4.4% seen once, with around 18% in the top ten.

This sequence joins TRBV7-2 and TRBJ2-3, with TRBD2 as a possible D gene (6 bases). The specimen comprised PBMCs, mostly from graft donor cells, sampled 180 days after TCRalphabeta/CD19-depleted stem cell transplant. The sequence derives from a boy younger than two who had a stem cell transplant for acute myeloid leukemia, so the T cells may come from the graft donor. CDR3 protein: CASSLAGGTTDTQYF. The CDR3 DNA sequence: TGTGCCAGCAGCTTAGCGGGGGGTACCACAGATACGCAGTATTTT.